The 16 T cell receptor beta chains listed next were all sequenced from one sample in a study of T cells in Graves' hyperthyroidism and ophthalmopathy. Amplification of TCR beta CDR3 regions was performed using RNA transcripts as template. HTBI primers were used for first-round RT-PCR of the TCR CDR3. TCRdb reanalysed the multiplex PCR reads using MiXCR and keeps one entry per CDR3 protein. The sample lists about 340,000 distinct CDR3 sequences, roughly a fifth occurring once. Sequenced: blood. The receptors were gathered from a woman aged 45-60 years with Graves' hyperthyroidism.

This sequence joins TRBV7-9 and TRBJ2-3; 7 positions agree with TRBD2. The CDR3 loop spans 15 amino acids. The V segment lost 1 base and the J segment 2 bases; nucleotides outside the gene matches: 3. Germline V gene data show CDR1 as SEHNR and CDR2 as FQNEAQ (reference sequence). The CDR3 here is CASSLGDYNTDTQYF. As DNA, the CDR3 is TGTGCCAGCAGCTTAGGGGACTACAACACAGATACGCAGTATTTT.

This clonotype occurred many times. This rearrangement joins TRBV28 to TRBJ2-1; 7 nucleotides agree with TRBD2. The V gene's germline CDR1 is MDHEN and CDR2 SYDVKM. The J segment lost 7 bases and the V segment lost 5 bases, leaving 17 bases of the junction unmatched. This CDR3 has 17 amino acids. In nucleotides, the CDR3 is TGTGCCAGCAGTCCCCCGTCTTGGGCGGGGGTCTCGAATGAGCAGTTCTTC. Its protein is CASSPPSWAGVSNEQFF.

The chain is built from TRBV7-6 and TRBJ2-3; 10 positions agree with TRBD1. Germline V gene sequence: CDR1 SGHVS, CDR2 FNYEAQ. The CDR3 spans 16 residues. The ends lost 5 bases at V and 2 bases at J; junction bases unmatched: 7. The CDR3 is CASSRTGGFPTDTQYF. DNA of the CDR3: TGTGCCAGCAGCAGGACAGGGGGGTTTCCCACAGATACGCAGTATTTT.

V gene TRBV12-3 or TRBV12-4 combines with J gene TRBJ2-1; 7 nucleotides line up with TRBD1. The J segment lost 5 bases and the V segment lost 6 bases, leaving 10 bases of the junction unmatched. CDR3 length: 15 amino acids. This chain's CDR3 is CASRTRGNVDNEQFF. The CDR3 coding sequence is TGTGCCAGCAGAACCAGGGGGAATGTGGACAATGAGCAGTTCTTC.

This clonotype was seen at least ten times. The V and J genes are TRBV11-2 and TRBJ2-7; a weak D match, TRBD1 (6 bases). This CDR3 contains 13 residues. Trimming shortened V by 1 base and J by 3 bases, and 7 bases separated the two germline ends. From germline, CDR1 is SGHAT and CDR2 FQNNGV. The CDR3 DNA is TGTGCCAGCAGCTTAGGGGGGCTCTACGAGCAGTACTTC. Amino acid sequence: CASSLGGLYEQYF.

The chain employs TRBV2 and TRBJ1-6, with TRBD1 identical over 8 bases. V was clipped by 6 bases and J by 1 base; unmatched bases: 8. The germline gives CDR1 SNHLY, CDR2 FYNNEI. CDR3 length equals 17 residues. CDR3 sequence (DNA): TGTGCCAGCAGGGCAGGGGGCCCTAGTTCCTATAATTCACCCCTCCACTTT. As protein: CASRAGGPSSYNSPLHF.

In its sample, this clonotype was seen many times. The chain combines TRBV6-1 with TRBJ2-7; no reliable D call. Trimming pared 2 bases from V and 1 base from J, leaving 12 bases between. The CDR3 loop spans 15 amino acids. Germline CDR1 and CDR2: MNHNS and SASEGT. This CDR3 reads CASSESLGRSYEQYF. The CDR3 region has the DNA TGTGCCAGCAGTGAAAGTCTTGGTCGTTCCTACGAGCAGTACTTC.

This clonotype was seen many times. V gene TRBV2 combines with J gene TRBJ1-2; D is perhaps TRBD1 (6 bases). The CDR3 has 15 residues. V shed 6 bases and J shed 4 bases, with 18 bases lying between them. The germline V gene encodes CDR1 SNHLY and CDR2 FYNNEI. The CDR3: CASRPGTGGAYGYTF. For the CDR3, the DNA is TGTGCCAGCAGGCCCGGGACCGGGGGGGCCTATGGCTACACCTTC.

The chain has TRBV11-3 and TRBJ2-1; D is ambiguous. V was trimmed by 5 bases and J by 2 bases, leaving 16 bases between them. CDR3 length: 16 amino acids. Germline CDR1 reads SGHNT; CDR2 reads YENEEA. The CDR3 sequence: CASSRLELPAYNEQFF. The CDR3 DNA reads TGTGCCAGCAGCCGTCTCGAACTACCCGCCTACAATGAGCAGTTCTTC.

The rearrangement links TRBV6-1 to TRBJ2-7; D possibly corresponds to TRBD2 (6 bases). This CDR3 has 13 residues. Germline V gene lookup returns CDR1 MNHNS and CDR2 SASEGT. Trimming shortened V by 8 bases and J by 2 bases, and 13 bases separated the two germline ends. DNA of the CDR3: TGTGCCAGCCTCCGGGAGTTAGCCTACGAGCAGTACTTC. Translated: CASLRELAYEQYF.

This clonotype was found many times. V is TRBV13 and J is TRBJ2-1; 9 bases agree with TRBD2. This CDR3 has 17 amino acids. Trimming removed 5 bases from V and 0 bases from J; junction bases left unmatched: 8. Germline V gene sequence: CDR1 PRHDT, CDR2 FYEKMQ (reference sequence). This chain's CDR3 is CASSRRLAELSYNEQFF. In DNA, the CDR3 is TGTGCCAGCAGCAGAAGACTAGCGGAGCTCTCCTACAATGAGCAGTTCTTC.

The V call is TRBV10-2, the J call TRBJ2-4; TRBD2 matches at 7 bases. Losses at the gene ends were 3 bases for V and 1 base for J; bases not matched to a gene: 12. The CDR3 extends over 18 amino acids. The germline CDR1 and CDR2 sequences are WSHSY and SAAADI. CDR3 bases: TGCGCCAGCAGTGAAGGGTGGGTGGCGGGAGACGCCAAAAACATTCAGTACTTC. Amino acids: CASSEGWVAGDAKNIQYF.

This clonotype was observed at least ten times. This chain links TRBV20-1 with TRBJ1-1; D is unresolved. V shed 6 bases and J shed 3 bases, with 14 bases lying between them. From germline, CDR1 is DFQATT and CDR2 SNEGSKA (reference sequence). The CDR3 covers 13 residues. Here the CDR3 reads CSAPRGGDTEAFF. The CDR3 DNA sequence: TGCAGTGCGCCCCGAGGTGGTGACACTGAAGCTTTCTTT.

The chain employs TRBV19 and TRBJ2-1, with 10 bases identical to TRBD2. CDR3 length: 19 residues. Looked up from germline, CDR1 is LNHDA and CDR2 is SQIVND (reference sequence). Trimming cost V 4 bases and J 8 bases; bases outside gene matches: 20. The CDR3 spells CASSTTSRLAGVLLDEQFF. CDR3 nucleotides: TGTGCCAGTAGTACCACCTCCCGGCTAGCGGGAGTCCTCCTGGATGAGCAGTTCTTC.

The chain joins TRBV6-5 to TRBJ2-1, with D possibly being TRBD2 (7 bases). The CDR3 runs to 16 residues. Germline V gives CDR1 MNHEY, CDR2 SVGAGI. V lost 0 bases, J lost 4 bases, and 13 bases lay in between. CDR3 protein: CASSYSGGGSYNEQFF. CDR3 DNA sequence: TGTGCCAGCAGTTACTCAGGGGGGGGGTCGTACAATGAGCAGTTCTTC.

At least ten counts were recorded for this clonotype. This sequence joins TRBV7-8 and TRBJ2-5; D could derive from TRBD1 or TRBD2 (5 bases each). CDR1 is SGHVS and CDR2 is FQNEAQ in the germline V gene. The CDR3 contains 14 residues. Trimming stripped 5 bases from V and 5 bases from J, with 15 bases between. The CDR3: CASSTRWGSETQYF. CDR3 DNA sequence: TGTGCCAGCAGCACAAGATGGGGGTCTGAGACCCAGTACTTC.